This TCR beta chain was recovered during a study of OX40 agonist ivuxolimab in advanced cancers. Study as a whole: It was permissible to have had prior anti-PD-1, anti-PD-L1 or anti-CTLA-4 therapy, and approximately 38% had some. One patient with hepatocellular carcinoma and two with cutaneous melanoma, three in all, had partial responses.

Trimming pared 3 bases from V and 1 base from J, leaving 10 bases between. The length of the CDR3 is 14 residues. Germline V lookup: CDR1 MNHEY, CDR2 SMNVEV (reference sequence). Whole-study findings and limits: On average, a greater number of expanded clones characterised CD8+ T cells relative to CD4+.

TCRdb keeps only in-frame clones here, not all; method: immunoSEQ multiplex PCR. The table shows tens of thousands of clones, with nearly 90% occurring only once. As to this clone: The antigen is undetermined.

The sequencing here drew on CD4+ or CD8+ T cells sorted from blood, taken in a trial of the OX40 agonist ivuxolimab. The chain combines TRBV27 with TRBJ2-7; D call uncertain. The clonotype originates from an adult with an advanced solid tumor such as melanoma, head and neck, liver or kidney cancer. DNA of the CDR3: TGTGCCAGCAGTTTCGGGTTCGGGTCCTACGAGCAGTACTTC. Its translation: CASSFGFGSYEQYF.